This TCR beta chain is drawn from a study of T cell responses to AZD1222 COVID-19 vaccine. For the study at large: The analysis combined second doses at about 4 or about 12 weeks. Study outcomes and limitations: Clonal diversity may have been underestimated in mostly white British donors. After two AZD1222 doses, spike-specific TCR breadth and depth rose versus day 0.

Produced via immunoSEQ multiplex PCR; TCRdb's table is partial and in-frame only. Seen here are approximately 97,000 clones, 84% observed once, and the top ten hold over 15%. The germline gives CDR1 LGHNA, CDR2 YSLEER. The CDR3 is 15 residues long. The trim removed 4 bases at V and 5 bases at J, leaving 8 bases unmatched. On this clone: No antigen is known for it.

The V and J genes are TRBV4-3 and TRBJ2-1; TRBD2 matches 7 bases. The specimen comprised peripheral blood, sampled on day 0 of AZD1222 vaccination. The TCR comes from an adult in good health. The CDR3 loop is CASSPGRAGDNEQFF. CDR3 nucleotides: TGCGCCAGCAGCCCAGGGAGGGCCGGGGACAATGAGCAGTTCTTC.